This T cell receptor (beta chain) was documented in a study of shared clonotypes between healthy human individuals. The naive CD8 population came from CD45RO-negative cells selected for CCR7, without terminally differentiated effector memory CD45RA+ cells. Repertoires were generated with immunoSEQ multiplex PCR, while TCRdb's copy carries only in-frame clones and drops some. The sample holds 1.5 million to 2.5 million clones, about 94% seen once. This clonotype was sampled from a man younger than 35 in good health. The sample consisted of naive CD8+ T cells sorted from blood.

The chain's CDR3 is CASSVEMTGMIAGETQYF. The CDR3 region has the DNA TGTGCCAGCAGCGTAGAGATGACAGGGATGATTGCGGGGGAGACCCAGTACTTC. The rearrangement uses TRBV9 and TRBJ2-5; tentatively, D is TRBD1 (7 bases). V was clipped by 0 bases and J by 5 bases, with 23 bases between them. There are 18 residues in the CDR3. Per the germline V gene, CDR1 is SGDLS and CDR2 is YYNGEE.